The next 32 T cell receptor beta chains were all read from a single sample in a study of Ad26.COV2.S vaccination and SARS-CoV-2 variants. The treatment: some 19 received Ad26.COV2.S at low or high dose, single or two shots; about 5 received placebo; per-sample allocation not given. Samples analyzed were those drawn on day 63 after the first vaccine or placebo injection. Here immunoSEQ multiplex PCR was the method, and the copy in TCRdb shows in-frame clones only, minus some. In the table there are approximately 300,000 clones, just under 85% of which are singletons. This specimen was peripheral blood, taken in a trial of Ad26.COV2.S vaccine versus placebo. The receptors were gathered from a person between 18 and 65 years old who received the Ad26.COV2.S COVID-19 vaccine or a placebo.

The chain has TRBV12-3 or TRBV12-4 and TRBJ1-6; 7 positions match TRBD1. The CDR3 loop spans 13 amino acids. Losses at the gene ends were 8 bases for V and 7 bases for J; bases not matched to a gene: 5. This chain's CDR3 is CASGGTANSPLHF. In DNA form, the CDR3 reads TGTGCCAGCGGAGGGACAGCAAATTCACCCCTCCACTTT.

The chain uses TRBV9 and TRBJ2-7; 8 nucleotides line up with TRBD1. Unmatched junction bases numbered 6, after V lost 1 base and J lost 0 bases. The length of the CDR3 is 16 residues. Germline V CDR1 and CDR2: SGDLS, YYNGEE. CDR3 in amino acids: CASSVSGQASSYEQYF. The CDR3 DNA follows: TGTGCCAGCAGCGTATCGGGACAGGCGAGCTCCTACGAGCAGTACTTC.

CDR3 nucleotide sequence: TGTGCCAGCTCACCACCGTCCCGGGGCATAGTAGGCTATGGCTACACCTTC. It yields the protein CASSPPSRGIVGYGYTF. The chain recombines TRBV18 with TRBJ1-2; a possible D gene is TRBD1 (5 bases). Germline CDR1 is KGHSH and CDR2 is LQKENI. CDR3 size: 17 residues. Trimming removed 0 bases from V and 4 bases from J, with 18 bases in between.

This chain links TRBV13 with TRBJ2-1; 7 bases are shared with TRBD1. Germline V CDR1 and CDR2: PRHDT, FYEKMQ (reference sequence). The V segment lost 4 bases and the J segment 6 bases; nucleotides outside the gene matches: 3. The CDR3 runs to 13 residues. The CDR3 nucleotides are TGTGCCAGCAGCTCGACAGGGCTCAATGAGCAGTTCTTC. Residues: CASSSTGLNEQFF.

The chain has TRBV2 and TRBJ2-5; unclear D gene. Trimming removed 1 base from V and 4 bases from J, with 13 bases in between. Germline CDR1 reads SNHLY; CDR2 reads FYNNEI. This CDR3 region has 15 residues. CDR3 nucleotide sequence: TGTGCCAGCAGTGAAGTGATCTATGGTTTAGAGACCCAGTACTTC. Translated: CASSEVIYGLETQYF. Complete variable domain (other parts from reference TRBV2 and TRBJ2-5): EPEVTQTPSHQVTQMGQEVILRCVPISNHLYFYWYRQILGQKVEFLVSFYNNEISEKSEIFDDQFSVERPDGSNFTLKIRSTKLEDSAMYFCASSEVIYGLETQYFGPGTRLLVL.

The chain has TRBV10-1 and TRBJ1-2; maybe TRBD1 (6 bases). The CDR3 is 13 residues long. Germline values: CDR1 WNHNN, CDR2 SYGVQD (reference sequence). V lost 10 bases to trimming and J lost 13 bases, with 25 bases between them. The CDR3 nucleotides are TGCGCCATCCCCCATCACAGGGTTGGTCGTCTCACCTTC. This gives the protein CAIPHHRVGRLTF.

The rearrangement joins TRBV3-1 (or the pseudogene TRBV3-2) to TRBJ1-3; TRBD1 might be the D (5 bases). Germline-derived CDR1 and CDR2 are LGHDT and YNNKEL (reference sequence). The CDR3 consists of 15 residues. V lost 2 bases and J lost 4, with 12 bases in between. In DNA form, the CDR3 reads TGTGCCAGCAGCCAACATCGCGACAGAGGAAACACCATATATTTT. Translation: CASSQHRDRGNTIYF.

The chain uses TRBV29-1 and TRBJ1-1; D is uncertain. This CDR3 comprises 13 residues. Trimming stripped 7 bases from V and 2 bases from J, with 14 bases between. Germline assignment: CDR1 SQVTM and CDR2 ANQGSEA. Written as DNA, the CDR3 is TGCAGCGCTACCGGCCAACTTAACACTGAAGCTTTCTTT. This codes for CSATGQLNTEAFF.

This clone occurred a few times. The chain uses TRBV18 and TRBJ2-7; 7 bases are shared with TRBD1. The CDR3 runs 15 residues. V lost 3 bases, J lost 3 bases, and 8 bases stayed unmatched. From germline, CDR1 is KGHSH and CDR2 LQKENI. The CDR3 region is CASSPVDRTFYEQYF. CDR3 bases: TGTGCCAGCTCACCCGTGGACAGGACTTTCTACGAGCAGTACTTC.

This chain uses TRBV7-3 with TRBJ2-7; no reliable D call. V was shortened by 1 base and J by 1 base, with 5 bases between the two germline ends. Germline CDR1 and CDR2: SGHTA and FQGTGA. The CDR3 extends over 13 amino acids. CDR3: CASSLIGSYEQYF. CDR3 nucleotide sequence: TGTGCCAGCAGCTTAATCGGGTCCTACGAGCAGTACTTC. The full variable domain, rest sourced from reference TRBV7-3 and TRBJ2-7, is GAGVSQTPSNKVTEKGKYVELRCDPISGHTALYWYRQSLGQGPEFLIYFQGTGAADDSGLPNDRFFAVRPEGSVSTLKIQRTERGDSAVYLCASSLIGSYEQYFGPGTRLTVT.

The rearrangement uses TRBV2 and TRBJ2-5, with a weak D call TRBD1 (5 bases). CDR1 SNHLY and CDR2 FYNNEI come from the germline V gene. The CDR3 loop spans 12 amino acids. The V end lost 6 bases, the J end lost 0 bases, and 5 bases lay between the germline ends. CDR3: CASRTDQETQYF. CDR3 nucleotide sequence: TGTGCCAGCAGGACAGACCAAGAGACCCAGTACTTC.

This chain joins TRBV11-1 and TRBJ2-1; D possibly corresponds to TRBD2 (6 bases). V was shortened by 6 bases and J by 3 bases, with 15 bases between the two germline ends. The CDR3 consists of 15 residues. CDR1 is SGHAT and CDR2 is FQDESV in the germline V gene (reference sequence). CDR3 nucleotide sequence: TGTGCCAGCAGGGGAGGAGGGATGGACTACAATGAGCAGTTCTTC. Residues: CASRGGGMDYNEQFF. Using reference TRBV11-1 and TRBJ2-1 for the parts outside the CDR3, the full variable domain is EAEVAQSPRYKITEKSQAVAFWCDPISGHATLYWYRQILGQGPELLVQFQDESVVDDSQLPKDRFSAERLKGVDSTLKIQPAELGDSAMYLCASRGGGMDYNEQFFGPGTRLTVL.

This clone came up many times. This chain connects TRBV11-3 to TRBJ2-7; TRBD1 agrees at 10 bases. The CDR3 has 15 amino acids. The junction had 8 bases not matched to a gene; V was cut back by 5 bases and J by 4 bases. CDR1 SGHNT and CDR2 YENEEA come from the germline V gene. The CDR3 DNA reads TGTGCCAGCAGCCCTCCCGGACAGGGGGGGTACGAGCAGTACTTC. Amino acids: CASSPPGQGGYEQYF.

CDR3 DNA sequence: TGCAGCGATCGATCACCGGGACAGGGGCAGCAAGAGACCCAGTACTTC. Amino acid sequence: CSDRSPGQGQQETQYF. This chain joins TRBV29-1 and TRBJ2-5; 10 bases match TRBD1. The length of the CDR3 is 16 residues. Germline CDR1 and CDR2: SQVTM and ANQGSEA. Trimming removed 7 bases from V and 2 bases from J; junction bases left unmatched: 13.

For the CDR3, the DNA is TGTGCCAGCAGTCGACAGGAGGAGAATCAGCCCCAGCATTTT. This gives the protein CASSRQEENQPQHF. The chain uses TRBV2 and TRBJ1-5; perhaps TRBD1 as D (6 bases). Germline V gene lookup returns CDR1 SNHLY and CDR2 FYNNEI. The CDR3 sequence is 14 residues long. Trimming removed 5 bases from V and 4 bases from J, with 12 bases in between.

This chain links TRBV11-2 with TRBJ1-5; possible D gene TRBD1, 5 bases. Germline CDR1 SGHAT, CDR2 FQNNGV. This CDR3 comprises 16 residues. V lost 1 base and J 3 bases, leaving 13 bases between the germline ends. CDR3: CASSLGREAVNQPQHF. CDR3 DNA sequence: TGTGCCAGCAGCTTAGGCAGGGAAGCCGTCAATCAGCCCCAGCATTTT.

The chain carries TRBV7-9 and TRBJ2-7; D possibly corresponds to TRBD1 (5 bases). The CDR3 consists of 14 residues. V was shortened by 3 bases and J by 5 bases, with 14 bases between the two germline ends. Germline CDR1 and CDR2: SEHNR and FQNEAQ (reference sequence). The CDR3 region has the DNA TGTGCCAGCAGCTTTAGGGGAAGCGTGGACGAGCAGTACTTC. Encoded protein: CASSFRGSVDEQYF.

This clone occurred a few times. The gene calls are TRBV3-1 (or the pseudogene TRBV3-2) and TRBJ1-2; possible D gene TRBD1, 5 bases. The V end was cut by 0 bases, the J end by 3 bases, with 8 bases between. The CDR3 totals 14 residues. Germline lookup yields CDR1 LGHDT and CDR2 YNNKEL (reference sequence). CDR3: CASSQDRGDYGYTF. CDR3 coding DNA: TGTGCCAGCAGCCAAGATCGGGGGGACTATGGCTACACCTTC.

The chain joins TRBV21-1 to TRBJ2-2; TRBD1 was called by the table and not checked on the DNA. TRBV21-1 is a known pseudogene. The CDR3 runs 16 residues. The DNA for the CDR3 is TGTGCCAGCAGCAAAGGGACAGGGATGACCACCGGGGAGCTGTTTTTT. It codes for CASSKGTGMTTGELFF.

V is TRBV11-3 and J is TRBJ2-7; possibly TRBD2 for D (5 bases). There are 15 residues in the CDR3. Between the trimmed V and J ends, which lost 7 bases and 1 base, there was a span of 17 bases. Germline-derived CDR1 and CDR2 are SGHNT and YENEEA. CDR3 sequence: CASTPGGGYSYEQYF. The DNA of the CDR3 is TGTGCCAGCACCCCTGGAGGTGGATATTCCTACGAGCAGTACTTC.

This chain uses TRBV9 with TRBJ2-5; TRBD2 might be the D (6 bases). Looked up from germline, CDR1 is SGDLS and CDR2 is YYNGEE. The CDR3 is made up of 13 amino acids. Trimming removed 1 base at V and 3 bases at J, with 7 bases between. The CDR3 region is CASSVWGEETQYF. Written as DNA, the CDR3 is TGTGCCAGCAGCGTATGGGGGGAAGAGACCCAGTACTTC.

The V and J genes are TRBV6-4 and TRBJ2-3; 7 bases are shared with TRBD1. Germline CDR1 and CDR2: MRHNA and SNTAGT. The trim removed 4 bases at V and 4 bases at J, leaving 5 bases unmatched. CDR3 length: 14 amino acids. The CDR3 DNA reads TGTGCCAGCAGTGTAGACAGGGTTTCAGATACGCAGTATTTT. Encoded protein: CASSVDRVSDTQYF.

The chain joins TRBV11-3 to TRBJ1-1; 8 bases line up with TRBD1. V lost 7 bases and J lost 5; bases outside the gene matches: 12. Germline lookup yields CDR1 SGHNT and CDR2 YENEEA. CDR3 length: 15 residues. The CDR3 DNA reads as TGTGCCAGCACCAATGACCAGGGGGCAGGGACTGAAGCTTTCTTT. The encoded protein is CASTNDQGAGTEAFF.

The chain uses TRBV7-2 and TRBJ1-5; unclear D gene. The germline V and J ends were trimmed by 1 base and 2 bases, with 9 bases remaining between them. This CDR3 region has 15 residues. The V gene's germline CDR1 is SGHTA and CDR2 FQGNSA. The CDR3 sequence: CASSLDRPGNQPQHF. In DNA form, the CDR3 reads TGTGCCAGCAGCTTAGACCGGCCAGGCAATCAGCCCCAGCATTTT.

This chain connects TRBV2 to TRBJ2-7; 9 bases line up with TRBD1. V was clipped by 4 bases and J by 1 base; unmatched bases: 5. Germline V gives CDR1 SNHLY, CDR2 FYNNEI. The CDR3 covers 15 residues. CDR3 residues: CASSGTGGLSYEQYF. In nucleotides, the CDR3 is TGTGCCAGCAGTGGTACAGGGGGCCTATCCTACGAGCAGTACTTC.

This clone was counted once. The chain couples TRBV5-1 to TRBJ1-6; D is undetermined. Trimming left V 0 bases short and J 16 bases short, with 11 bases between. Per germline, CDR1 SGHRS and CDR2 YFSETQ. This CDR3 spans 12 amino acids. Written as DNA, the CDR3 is TGCGCCAGCAGCTTGGCCGGCAGTCGTCTCCACTTT. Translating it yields CASSLAGSRLHF.

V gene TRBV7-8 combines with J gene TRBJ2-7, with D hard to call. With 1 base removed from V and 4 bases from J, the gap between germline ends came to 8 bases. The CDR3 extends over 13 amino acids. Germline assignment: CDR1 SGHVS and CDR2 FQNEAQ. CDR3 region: CASSLGADYEQYF. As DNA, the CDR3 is TGTGCCAGCAGCTTAGGGGCGGATTACGAGCAGTACTTC.

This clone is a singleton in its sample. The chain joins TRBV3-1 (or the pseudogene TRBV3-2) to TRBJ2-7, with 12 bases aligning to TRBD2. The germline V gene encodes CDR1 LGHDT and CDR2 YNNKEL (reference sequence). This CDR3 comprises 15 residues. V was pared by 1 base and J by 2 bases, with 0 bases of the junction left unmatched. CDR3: CASSQGLAGAYEQYF. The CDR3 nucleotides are TGTGCCAGCAGCCAAGGACTAGCGGGGGCCTACGAGCAGTACTTC.

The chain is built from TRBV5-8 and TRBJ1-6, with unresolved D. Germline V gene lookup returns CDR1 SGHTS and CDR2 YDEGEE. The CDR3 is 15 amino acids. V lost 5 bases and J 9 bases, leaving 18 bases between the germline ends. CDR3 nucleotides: TGTGCCAGCAGTCGTATTACAGCGTGGCGTTCACCCCTCCACTTT. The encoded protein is CASSRITAWRSPLHF. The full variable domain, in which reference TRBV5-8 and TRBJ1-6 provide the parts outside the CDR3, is EAGVTQSPTHLIKTRGQQATLRCSPISGHTSVYWYQQALGLGLQFLLWYDEGEERNRGNFPPRFSGRQFPNYSSELNVNALELEDSALYLCASSRITAWRSPLHFGNGTRLTVT.

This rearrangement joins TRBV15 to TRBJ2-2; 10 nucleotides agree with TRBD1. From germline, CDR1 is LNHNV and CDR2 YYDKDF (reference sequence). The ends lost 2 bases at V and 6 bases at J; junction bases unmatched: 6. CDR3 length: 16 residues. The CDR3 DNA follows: TGTGCCACCAGCAGACTCGACAGGGGGCTGGCCGGGGAGCTGTTTTTT. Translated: CATSRLDRGLAGELFF.

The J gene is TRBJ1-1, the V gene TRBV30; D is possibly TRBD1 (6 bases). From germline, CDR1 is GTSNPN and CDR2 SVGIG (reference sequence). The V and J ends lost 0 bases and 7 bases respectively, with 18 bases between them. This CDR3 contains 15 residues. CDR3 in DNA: TGTGCCTGGAGTGTACCCGGGGGCGTCGTACTTGAAGCTTTCTTT. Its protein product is CAWSVPGGVVLEAFF. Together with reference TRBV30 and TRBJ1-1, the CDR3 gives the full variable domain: SQTIHQWPATLVQPVGSPLSLECTVEGTSNPNLYWYRQAAGRGLQLLFYSVGIGQISSEVPQNLSASRPQDRQFILSSKKLLLSDSGFYLCAWSVPGGVVLEAFFGQGTRLTVV.

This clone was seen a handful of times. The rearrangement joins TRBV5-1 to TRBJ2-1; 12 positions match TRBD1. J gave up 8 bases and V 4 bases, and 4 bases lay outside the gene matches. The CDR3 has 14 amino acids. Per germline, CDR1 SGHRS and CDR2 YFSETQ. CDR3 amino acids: CASSPGTGGDEQFF. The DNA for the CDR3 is TGCGCCAGCAGCCCCGGGACAGGGGGCGATGAGCAGTTCTTC.